Following are 23 T cell receptor beta chains from one sample sequenced in a study of regulatory T cells in long-lasting Graves disease. The TCR beta library used iRepertoire HTBI primers with Arm-PCR amplification of CDR3. TCRdb redid the calling of the multiplex PCR reads with MiXCR, one entry per CDR3 protein. The sample has roughly 700,000 distinct CDR3 sequences; around 30% are singletons. The time point: persistent/refractory GD, antithyroid drugs over 5 years with positive TRAb. PBMC-derived RNA was used for the TCR library. This sample comprised peripheral blood mononuclear cells (PBMCs), obtained when the disease was refractory, from a patient treated with antithyroid drugs. These receptors were collected from a female donor with Graves disease.

The sample holds a few counts of this clonotype. This chain links TRBV5-1 with TRBJ2-5; TRBD1 aligns across 7 bases. Germline V gene data show CDR1 as SGHRS and CDR2 as YFSETQ. Germline trimming cut 5 bases from V and 4 bases from J; bases unmatched to any gene: 5. The CDR3 spans 13 residues. The CDR3 region has the DNA TGCGCCAGCAGAAGGGGGCTAGGAGAGACCCAGTACTTC. It yields the protein CASRRGLGETQYF. Full variable domain (outside the CDR3, taken from reference TRBV5-1 and TRBJ2-5): KAGVTQTPRYLIKTRGQQVTLSCSPISGHRSVSWYQQTPGQGLQFLFEYFSETQRNKGNFPGRFSGRQFSNSRSEMNVSTLELGDSALYLCASRRGLGETQYFGPGTRLLVL.

This clonotype was counted ten times or more. V is TRBV2 and J is TRBJ1-5; D is uncertain. This CDR3 contains 14 residues. CDR1 SNHLY and CDR2 FYNNEI come from the germline V gene. V was clipped by 7 bases and J by 4 bases, with 14 bases between them. In nucleotides, the CDR3 is TGTGCCAGCACGTCCGGTAGGTGGAATCAGCCCCAGCATTTT. Residues: CASTSGRWNQPQHF.

This clonotype was seen once. This chain joins TRBV11-2 and TRBJ2-6; 7 bases fit TRBD1. This CDR3 has 19 residues. CDR1 and CDR2 (germline): SGHAT, FQNNGV. J gave up 0 bases and V 1 base, and 9 bases lay outside the gene matches. CDR3 in DNA: TGTGCCAGCAGCTTAGCCCCAGGGGGTCGTGTCTCTGGGGCCAACGTCCTGACTTTC. Translating gives CASSLAPGGRVSGANVLTF.

This clonotype has a count of ten or more. V usage is TRBV12-3 or TRBV12-4 and J usage is TRBJ2-5, with D maybe TRBD2 (6 bases). The V end was cut by 2 bases, the J end by 4 bases, with 11 bases between. The CDR3 consists of 14 residues. CDR3 sequence (DNA): TGTGCCAGCAGTTTACAAAGGGGAGGAGAGACCCAGTACTTC. Protein product: CASSLQRGGETQYF.

The V call is TRBV19, the J call TRBJ1-2; TRBD1 is a possible D gene (6 bases). Germline CDR1 is LNHDA and CDR2 is SQIVND (reference sequence). Trimming left V 6 bases short and J 3 bases short, with 20 bases between. The CDR3 length is 16 residues. The CDR3, as DNA: TGTGCCAGTAGCCCCTCCAGGGCAGGGGCTTACTATGGCTACACCTTC. This sequence encodes CASSPSRAGAYYGYTF.

This chain joins TRBV4-2 and TRBJ2-1; a weak D match, TRBD2 (5 bases). With 0 bases removed from V and 7 bases from J, the gap between germline ends came to 7 bases. Germline assignment: CDR1 LGHNA and CDR2 YNFKEQ. The CDR3 length is 13 residues. CDR3 loop: CASSQDGGNEQFF. Here the CDR3 DNA reads TGTGCCAGCAGCCAAGACGGCGGGAATGAGCAGTTCTTC.

J is TRBJ2-7 and V is TRBV19; TRBD1 might be the D (6 bases). Trimming took 3 bases from V and 0 from J, leaving 12 bases between them. The CDR3 runs to 15 residues. Germline V gene data show CDR1 as LNHDA and CDR2 as SQIVND (reference sequence). The CDR3 loop is CASSIGDRSSYEQYF. The CDR3 DNA follows: TGTGCCAGTAGTATTGGCGACAGGAGCTCCTACGAGCAGTACTTC.

V usage is TRBV3-1 and J usage is TRBJ2-5; possible D gene TRBD2, 5 bases. The germline V gene has CDR1 LGHDT and CDR2 YNNKEL (reference sequence). V was cut by 0 bases and J by 8 bases, with 7 bases left in between. The CDR3 runs 12 residues. CDR3 residues: CASSQELVTQYF. In DNA, the CDR3 is TGTGCCAGCAGCCAAGAACTAGTAACCCAGTACTTC.

V usage is TRBV20-1 and J usage is TRBJ1-2; D uncertain. From germline, CDR1 is DFQATT and CDR2 SNEGSKA (reference sequence). Trimming stripped 3 bases from V and 3 bases from J, with 8 bases between. This CDR3 region has 12 residues. CDR3: CSASYRDYGYTF. CDR3 nucleotides: TGCAGTGCTAGTTACAGAGACTATGGCTACACCTTC.

As DNA, the CDR3 is TGCAGTGCTAGAGGGTTCGTGACTAGAGGCCAAGAGACCCAGTACTTC. Its protein is CSARGFVTRGQETQYF. This rearrangement joins TRBV20-1 to TRBJ2-5, with D perhaps TRBD2 (6 bases). V dropped 1 base and J dropped 1 base, with 16 bases sitting between them. Germline CDR1 is DFQATT and CDR2 is SNEGSKA (reference sequence). The CDR3 is 16 amino acids.

There are many counts of this clonotype. The chain combines TRBV2 with TRBJ1-1, with 8 positions matching TRBD1. Germline V lookup: CDR1 SNHLY, CDR2 FYNNEI. The CDR3 runs 15 residues. J lost 1 base, V lost 6 bases, and 7 bases had no gene match. The CDR3 DNA reads TGTGCCAGCAGGAAAAACAGGGGGGGGAACACTGAAGCTTTCTTT. Its protein product is CASRKNRGGNTEAFF.

The rearrangement uses TRBV29-1 and TRBJ1-2; a weak D match, TRBD1 (5 bases). Per the germline V gene, CDR1 is SQVTM and CDR2 is ANQGSEA. The CDR3 runs 15 residues. V lost 0 bases and J lost 8, with 19 bases in between. The CDR3 spells CSVEDFWDARQGYTF. The CDR3 nucleotides are TGCAGCGTTGAAGATTTCTGGGACGCCCGGCAAGGCTACACCTTC. Combining the CDR3 with reference TRBV29-1 and TRBJ1-2 gives the whole variable domain SAVISQKPSRDICQRGTSLTIQCQVDSQVTMMFWYRQQPGQSLTLIATANQGSEATYESGFVIDKFPISRPNLTFSTLTVSNMSPEDSSIYLCSVEDFWDARQGYTFGSGTRLTVV.

The J gene is TRBJ2-4, the V gene TRBV28; the match to TRBD2 covers 11 bases. V lost 6 bases, J lost 0 bases, and 13 bases stayed unmatched. Germline-derived CDR1 and CDR2 are MDHEN and SYDVKM. This CDR3 has 19 amino acids. Here the CDR3 reads CASSLIPTSGSLAKNIQYF. The DNA of the CDR3 is TGTGCCAGCAGCTTAATCCCTACTAGCGGGAGCCTAGCCAAAAACATTCAGTACTTC.

The rearrangement joins TRBV19 to TRBJ1-3; D not resolved. CDR1 is LNHDA, CDR2 SQIVND, per germline (reference sequence). This CDR3 region has 16 residues. The V end lost 6 bases, the J end lost 0 bases, and 15 bases lay between the germline ends. In nucleotides, the CDR3 is TGTGCCAGTAGCCCCGCCGGGAGACGCTCTGGAAACACCATATATTTT. It encodes CASSPAGRRSGNTIYF.

This clonotype was seen more than once but under ten times. The chain employs TRBV6-8 and TRBJ1-1, with D maybe TRBD1 (5 bases). The CDR3 has 16 residues. The germline V gene encodes CDR1 MNHGY and CDR2 SAAAGT. Trimming pared 4 bases from V and 0 bases from J, leaving 15 bases between. The CDR3 nucleotides are TGTGCCAGCAGTTCCTTAGGAGGGGTCCTGAACACTGAAGCTTTCTTT. Protein product: CASSSLGGVLNTEAFF.

The J gene is TRBJ1-3, the V gene TRBV30; D is perhaps TRBD1 (6 bases). Looked up from germline, CDR1 is GTSNPN and CDR2 is SVGIG (reference sequence). Trimming took 4 bases from V and 4 from J, leaving 11 bases between them. This CDR3 has 13 amino acids. CDR3 protein: CAWNREPGNTIYF. The CDR3 DNA is TGTGCCTGGAACAGGGAGCCCGGAAACACCATATATTTT.

The chain links TRBV27 to TRBJ1-6; D might be TRBD1 (6 bases). Germline CDR1 reads MNHEY; CDR2 reads SMNVEV (reference sequence). This CDR3 contains 15 residues. V gave up 5 bases and J gave up 11 bases, with 19 bases separating them. The CDR3 reads CASSPLMQGRTPLHF. The DNA for the CDR3 is TGTGCCAGCAGTCCCCTTATGCAGGGGAGGACACCCCTCCACTTT.

This clonotype was seen at least ten times. The gene calls are TRBV27 and TRBJ1-1, with a weak D call TRBD1 (6 bases). V lost 7 bases to trimming and J lost 2 bases, with 20 bases between them. Germline lookup yields CDR1 MNHEY and CDR2 SMNVEV (reference sequence). The CDR3 extends over 16 amino acids. As DNA, the CDR3 is TGTGCCAGCACCCCGAAGGGGCGGGGGCTAAACACTGAAGCTTTCTTT. Translation: CASTPKGRGLNTEAFF.

The chain has TRBV29-1 and TRBJ2-1, with D maybe TRBD2 (5 bases). Germline-derived CDR1 and CDR2 are SQVTM and ANQGSEA. With 4 bases removed from V and 1 base from J, the gap between germline ends came to 11 bases. CDR3 length: 14 amino acids. CDR3 residues: CSVGVLASYNEQFF. CDR3 DNA: TGCAGCGTTGGTGTCCTAGCTTCCTACAATGAGCAGTTCTTC.

The V and J genes are TRBV28 and TRBJ2-3; perhaps TRBD2 as D (7 bases). V lost 5 bases and J 2 bases, leaving 17 bases between the germline ends. The CDR3 is 16 residues long. Germline V CDR1 and CDR2: MDHEN, SYDVKM. CDR3 bases: TGTGCCAGCAGTAACCCGGGGGGCTCCTTCACAGATACGCAGTATTTT. Its translation is CASSNPGGSFTDTQYF.

Regarding this clonotype: This may stem from a read error, because a much larger clone lies one nucleotide away. The chain is built from TRBV6-1 and TRBJ2-5; D uncertain. This CDR3 contains 12 residues. Germline V lookup: CDR1 MNHNS, CDR2 SASEGT. V was clipped by 4 bases and J by 2 bases, with 5 bases between them. The CDR3 loop is CASSVKQETQYF. The CDR3 DNA sequence: TGTGCCAGCAGTGTGAAACAAGAGACCCAGTACTTC.

The V and J genes are TRBV6-2 or TRBV6-3 and TRBJ1-2, with 7 bases aligning to TRBD1. V gave up 6 bases and J gave up 7 bases; unmatched junction bases: 14. The CDR3 consists of 15 residues. Germline CDR1 reads MNHEY; CDR2 reads SVGEGT. DNA for the CDR3: TGTGCCAGCAGACTAGGACAGGCCTCCCTAGGTGGCTACACCTTC. Protein product: CASRLGQASLGGYTF.

The rearrangement joins TRBV7-9 to TRBJ2-5, with TRBD1 as a possible D gene (6 bases). Deletions cut 4 bases from V and 2 bases from J, with 14 bases between. Germline CDR1 reads SEHNR; CDR2 reads FQNEAQ (reference sequence). CDR3 length: 15 residues. CDR3 loop: CASSSLQGSQETQYF. The CDR3 DNA follows: TGTGCCAGCAGCTCCCTCCAGGGGTCTCAAGAGACCCAGTACTTC.